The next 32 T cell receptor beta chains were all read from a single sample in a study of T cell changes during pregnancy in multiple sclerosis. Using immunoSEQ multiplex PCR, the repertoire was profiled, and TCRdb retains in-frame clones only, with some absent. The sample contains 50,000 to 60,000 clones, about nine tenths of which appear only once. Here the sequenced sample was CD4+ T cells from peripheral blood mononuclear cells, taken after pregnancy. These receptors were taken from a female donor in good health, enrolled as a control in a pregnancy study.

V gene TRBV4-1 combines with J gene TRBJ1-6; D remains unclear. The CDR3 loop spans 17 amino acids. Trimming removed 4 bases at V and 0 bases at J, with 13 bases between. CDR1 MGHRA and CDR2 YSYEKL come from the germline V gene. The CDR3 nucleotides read TGCGCCAGCAGCCTTGGTGGGGAGAGCTCCTATAATTCACCCCTCCACTTT. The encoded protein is CASSLGGESSYNSPLHF.

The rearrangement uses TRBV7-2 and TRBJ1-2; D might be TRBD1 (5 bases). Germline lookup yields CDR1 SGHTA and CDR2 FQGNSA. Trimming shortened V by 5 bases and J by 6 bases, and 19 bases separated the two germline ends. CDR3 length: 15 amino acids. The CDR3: CASSRLQGGSNGYTF. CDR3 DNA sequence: TGTGCCAGCAGCCGTCTCCAGGGAGGTTCGAATGGCTACACCTTC.

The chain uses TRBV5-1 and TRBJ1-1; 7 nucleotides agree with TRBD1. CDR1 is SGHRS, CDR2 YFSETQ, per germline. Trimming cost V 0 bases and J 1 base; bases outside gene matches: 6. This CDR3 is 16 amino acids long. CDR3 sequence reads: CASSLVPRTGNTEAFF. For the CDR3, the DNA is TGCGCCAGCAGCTTGGTACCCCGGACAGGGAACACTGAAGCTTTCTTT.

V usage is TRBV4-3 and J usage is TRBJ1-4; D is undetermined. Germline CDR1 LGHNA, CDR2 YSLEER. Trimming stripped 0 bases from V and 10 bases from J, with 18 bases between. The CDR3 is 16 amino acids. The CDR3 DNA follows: TGCGCCAGCAGCCAAGATCGGGCCGGGAACCTCGGAAAACTGTTTTTT. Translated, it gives CASSQDRAGNLGKLFF.

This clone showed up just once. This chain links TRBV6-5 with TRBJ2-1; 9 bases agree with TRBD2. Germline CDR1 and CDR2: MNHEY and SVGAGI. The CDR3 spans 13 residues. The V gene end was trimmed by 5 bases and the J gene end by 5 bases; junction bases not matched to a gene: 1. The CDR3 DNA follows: TGTGCCAGCAGTCGGACTAGCGACAATGAGCAGTTCTTC. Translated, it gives CASSRTSDNEQFF.

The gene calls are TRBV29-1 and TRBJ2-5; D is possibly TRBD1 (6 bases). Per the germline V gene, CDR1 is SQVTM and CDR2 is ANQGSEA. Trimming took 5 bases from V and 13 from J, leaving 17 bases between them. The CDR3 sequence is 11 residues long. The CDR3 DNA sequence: TGCAGCGTTACAGGGCCGACAGTTTTGTACTTC. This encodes CSVTGPTVLYF. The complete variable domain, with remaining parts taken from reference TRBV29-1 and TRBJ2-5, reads SAVISQKPSRDICQRGTSLTIQCQVDSQVTMMFWYRQQPGQSLTLIATANQGSEATYESGFVIDKFPISRPNLTFSTLTVSNMSPEDSSIYLCSVTGPTVLYFGPGTRLLVL.

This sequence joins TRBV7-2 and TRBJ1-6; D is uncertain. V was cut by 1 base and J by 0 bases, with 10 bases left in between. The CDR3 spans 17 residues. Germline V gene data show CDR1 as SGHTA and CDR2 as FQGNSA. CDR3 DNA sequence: TGTGCCAGCAGCTTAGAATCCGCGAGCTCCTATAATTCACCCCTCCACTTT. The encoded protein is CASSLESASSYNSPLHF.

CDR3 coding DNA: TGTGCCAGCAACCACAGGGGAACGAACACCGGGGAGCTGTTTTTT. It encodes CASNHRGTNTGELFF. The chain employs TRBV28 and TRBJ2-2, with 7 bases aligning to TRBD1. CDR1 is MDHEN, CDR2 SYDVKM, per germline. V lost 7 bases and J lost 0; bases outside the gene matches: 5. The CDR3 is made up of 15 amino acids.

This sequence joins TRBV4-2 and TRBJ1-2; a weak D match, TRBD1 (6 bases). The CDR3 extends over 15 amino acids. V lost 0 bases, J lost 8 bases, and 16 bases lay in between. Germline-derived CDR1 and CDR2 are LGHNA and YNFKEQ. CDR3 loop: CASSQEAAGVRGYTF. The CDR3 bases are TGTGCCAGCAGCCAAGAGGCGGCAGGGGTACGCGGCTACACCTTC.

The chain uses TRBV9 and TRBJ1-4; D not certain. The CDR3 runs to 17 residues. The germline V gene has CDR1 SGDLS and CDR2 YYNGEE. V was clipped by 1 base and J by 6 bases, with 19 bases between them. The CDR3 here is CASSVSGLSSGYEKLFF. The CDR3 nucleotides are TGTGCCAGCAGCGTAAGTGGGCTTTCATCGGGGTATGAAAAACTGTTTTTT.

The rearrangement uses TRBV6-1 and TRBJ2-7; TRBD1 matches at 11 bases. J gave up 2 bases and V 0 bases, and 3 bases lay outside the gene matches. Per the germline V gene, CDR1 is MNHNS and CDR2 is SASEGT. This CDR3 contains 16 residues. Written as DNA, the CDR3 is TGTGCCAGCAGTGAAGCGGGACAGGGGGTTACCTACGAGCAGTACTTC. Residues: CASSEAGQGVTYEQYF.

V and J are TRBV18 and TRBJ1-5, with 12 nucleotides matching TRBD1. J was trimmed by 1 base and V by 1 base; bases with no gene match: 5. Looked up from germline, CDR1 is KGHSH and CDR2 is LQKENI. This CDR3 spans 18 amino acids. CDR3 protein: CASSPLGTGGRSNQPQHF. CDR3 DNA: TGTGCCAGCTCACCACTCGGGACAGGGGGCCGGAGCAATCAGCCCCAGCATTTT.

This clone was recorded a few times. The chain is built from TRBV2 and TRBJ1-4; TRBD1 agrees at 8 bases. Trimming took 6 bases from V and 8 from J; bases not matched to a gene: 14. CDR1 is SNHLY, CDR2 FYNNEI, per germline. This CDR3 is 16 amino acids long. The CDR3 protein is CASSGTGFNEDEKLFF. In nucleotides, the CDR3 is TGTGCCAGCAGCGGGACAGGTTTCAATGAGGACGAAAAACTGTTTTTT.

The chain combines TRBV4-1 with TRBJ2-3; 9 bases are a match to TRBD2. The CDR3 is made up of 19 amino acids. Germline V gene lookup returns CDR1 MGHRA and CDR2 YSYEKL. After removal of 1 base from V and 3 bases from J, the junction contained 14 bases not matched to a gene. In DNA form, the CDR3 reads TGCGCCAGCAGCCAAGTTGGGTTGCGGGGGGGCGGGCGGACAGATACGCAGTATTTT. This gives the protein CASSQVGLRGGGRTDTQYF.

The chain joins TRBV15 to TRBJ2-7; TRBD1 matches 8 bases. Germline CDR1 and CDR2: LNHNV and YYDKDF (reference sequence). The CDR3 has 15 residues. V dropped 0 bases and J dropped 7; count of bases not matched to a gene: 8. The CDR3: CATSRDTGGLGEQYF. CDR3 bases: TGTGCCACCAGCAGAGATACAGGGGGACTTGGGGAGCAGTACTTC.

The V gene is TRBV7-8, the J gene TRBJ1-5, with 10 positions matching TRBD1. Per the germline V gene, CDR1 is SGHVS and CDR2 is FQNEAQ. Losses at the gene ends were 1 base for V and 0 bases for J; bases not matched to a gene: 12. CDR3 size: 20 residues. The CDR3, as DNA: TGTGCCAGCAGCTTAGGGTACCGGGACAGGGGTTGGTATAGCAATCAGCCCCAGCATTTT. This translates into CASSLGYRDRGWYSNQPQHF.

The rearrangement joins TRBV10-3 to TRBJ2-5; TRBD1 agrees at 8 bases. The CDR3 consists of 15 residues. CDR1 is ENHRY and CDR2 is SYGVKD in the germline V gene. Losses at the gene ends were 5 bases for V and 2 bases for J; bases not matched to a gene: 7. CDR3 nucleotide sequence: TGTGCCATCAGTCAAGTCCGGGACAGGCAAGAGACCCAGTACTTC. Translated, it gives CAISQVRDRQETQYF.

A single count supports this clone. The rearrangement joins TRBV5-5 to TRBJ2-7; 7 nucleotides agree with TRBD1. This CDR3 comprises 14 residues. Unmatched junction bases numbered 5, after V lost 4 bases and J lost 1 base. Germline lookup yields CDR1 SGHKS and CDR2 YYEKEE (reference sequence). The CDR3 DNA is TGTGCCAGCAGCCCACAGGGGCCTTCCTACGAGCAGTACTTC. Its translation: CASSPQGPSYEQYF.

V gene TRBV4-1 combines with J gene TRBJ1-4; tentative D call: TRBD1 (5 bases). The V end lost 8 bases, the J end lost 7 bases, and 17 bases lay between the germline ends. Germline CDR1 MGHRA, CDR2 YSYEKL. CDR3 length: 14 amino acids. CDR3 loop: CASRRAGSGEKLFF. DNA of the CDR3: TGCGCCAGCCGGAGGGCAGGGAGTGGTGAAAAACTGTTTTTT.

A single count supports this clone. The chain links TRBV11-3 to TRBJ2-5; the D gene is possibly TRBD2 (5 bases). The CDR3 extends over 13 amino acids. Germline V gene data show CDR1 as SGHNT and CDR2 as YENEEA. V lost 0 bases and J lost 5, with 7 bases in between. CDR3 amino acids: CASSLDTGETQYF. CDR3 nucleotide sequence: TGTGCCAGCAGCTTAGACACGGGGGAGACCCAGTACTTC. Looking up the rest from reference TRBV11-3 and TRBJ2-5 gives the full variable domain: EAGVVQSPRYKIIEKKQPVAFWCNPISGHNTLYWYLQNLGQGPELLIRYENEEAVDDSQLPKDRFSAERLKGVDSTLKIQPAELGDSAVYLCASSLDTGETQYFGPGTRLLVL.

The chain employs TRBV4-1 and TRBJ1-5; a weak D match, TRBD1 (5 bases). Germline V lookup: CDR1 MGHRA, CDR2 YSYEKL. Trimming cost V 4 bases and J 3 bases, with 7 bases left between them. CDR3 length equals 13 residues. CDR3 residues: CASSPTDNQPQHF. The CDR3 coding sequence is TGCGCCAGCAGCCCGACAGACAATCAGCCCCAGCATTTT.

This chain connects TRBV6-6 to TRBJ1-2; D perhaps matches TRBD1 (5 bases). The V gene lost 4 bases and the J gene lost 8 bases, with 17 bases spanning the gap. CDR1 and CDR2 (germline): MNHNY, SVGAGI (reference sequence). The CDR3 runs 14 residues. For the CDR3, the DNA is TGTGCCAGCAGTTCTCTCCAGGGAATGGGCGGCTACACCTTC. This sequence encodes CASSSLQGMGGYTF.

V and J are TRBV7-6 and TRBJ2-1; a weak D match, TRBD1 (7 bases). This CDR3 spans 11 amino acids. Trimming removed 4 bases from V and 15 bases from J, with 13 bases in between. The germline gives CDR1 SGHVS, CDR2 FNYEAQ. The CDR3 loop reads CASSSGGGVFF. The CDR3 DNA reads TGTGCCAGCAGCTCCGGAGGGGGCGTGTTCTTC.

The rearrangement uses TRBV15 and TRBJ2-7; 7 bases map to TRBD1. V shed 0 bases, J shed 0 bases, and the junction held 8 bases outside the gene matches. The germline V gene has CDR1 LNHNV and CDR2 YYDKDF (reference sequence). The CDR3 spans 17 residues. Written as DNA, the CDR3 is TGTGCCACCAGCAGAGATTTCGACAGGGCAAGCTCCTACGAGCAGTACTTC. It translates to CATSRDFDRASSYEQYF.

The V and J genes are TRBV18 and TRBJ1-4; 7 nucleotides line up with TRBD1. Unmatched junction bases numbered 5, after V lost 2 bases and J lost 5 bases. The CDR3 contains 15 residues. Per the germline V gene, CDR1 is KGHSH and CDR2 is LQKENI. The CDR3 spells CASSPNTGENEKLFF. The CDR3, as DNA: TGTGCCAGCTCACCAAACACAGGGGAGAATGAAAAACTGTTTTTT.

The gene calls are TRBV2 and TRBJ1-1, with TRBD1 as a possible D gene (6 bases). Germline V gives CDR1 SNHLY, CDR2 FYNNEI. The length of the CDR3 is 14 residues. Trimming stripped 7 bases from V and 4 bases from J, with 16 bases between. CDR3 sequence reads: CASKTGFSGTEAFF. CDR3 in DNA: TGTGCCAGCAAAACAGGGTTTTCCGGCACTGAAGCTTTCTTT.

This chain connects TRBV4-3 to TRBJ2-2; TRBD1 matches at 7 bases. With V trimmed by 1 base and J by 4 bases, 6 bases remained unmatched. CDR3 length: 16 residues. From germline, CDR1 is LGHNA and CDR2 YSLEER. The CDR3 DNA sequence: TGCGCCAGCAGCCAAGGAAGGGGGCACTCCACCGGGGAGCTGTTTTTT. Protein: CASSQGRGHSTGELFF.

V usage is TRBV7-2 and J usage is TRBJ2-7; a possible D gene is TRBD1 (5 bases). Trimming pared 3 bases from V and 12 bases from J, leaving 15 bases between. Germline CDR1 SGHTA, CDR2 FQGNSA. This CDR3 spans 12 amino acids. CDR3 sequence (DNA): TGTGCCAGCAGCTTCCAAGACAGACTTGGGTACTTC. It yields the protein CASSFQDRLGYF. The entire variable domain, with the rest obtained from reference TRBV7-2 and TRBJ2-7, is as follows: GAGVSQSPSNKVTEKGKDVELRCDPISGHTALYWYRQSLGQGLEFLIYFQGNSAPDKSGLPSDRFSAERTGGSVSTLTIQRTQQEDSAVYLCASSFQDRLGYFGPGTRLTVT.

The chain's CDR3 is CASSPLGTAKETQYF. CDR3 nucleotide sequence: TGTGCCAGCTCACCGCTCGGGACAGCAAAAGAGACCCAGTACTTC. This chain links TRBV18 with TRBJ2-5; 7 nucleotides agree with TRBD1. This CDR3 is built from 15 residues. With V trimmed by 3 bases and J by 3 bases, 7 bases remained unmatched. Germline CDR1 reads KGHSH; CDR2 reads LQKENI.

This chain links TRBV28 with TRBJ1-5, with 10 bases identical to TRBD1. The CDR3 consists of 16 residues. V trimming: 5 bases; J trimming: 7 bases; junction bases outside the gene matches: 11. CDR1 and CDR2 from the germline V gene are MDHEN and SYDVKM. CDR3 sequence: CASSTSGTGARQPQHF. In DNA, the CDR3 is TGTGCCAGCAGTACATCCGGGACAGGGGCCCGGCAGCCCCAGCATTTT.

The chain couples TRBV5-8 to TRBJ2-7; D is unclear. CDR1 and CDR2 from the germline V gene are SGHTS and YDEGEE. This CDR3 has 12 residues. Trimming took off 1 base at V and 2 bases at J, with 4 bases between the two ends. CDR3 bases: TGTGCCAGCAGCTTGACGGCCTACGAGCAGTACTTC. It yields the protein CASSLTAYEQYF.

CDR3 loop: CAISEITSTQYF. The CDR3, as DNA: TGTGCCATCAGTGAGATCACTTCGACCCAGTACTTC. V usage is TRBV10-3 and J usage is TRBJ2-5; D is ambiguous. Per germline, CDR1 ENHRY and CDR2 SYGVKD. The V gene lost 2 bases and the J gene lost 7 bases, with 8 bases spanning the gap. The CDR3 extends over 12 amino acids.